This T cell receptor (beta chain) was identified in a study of cytomegalovirus exposure and HLA in healthy donors. Study results and caveats: Within an earlier analysis, most TCR beta V segments proved productive either about 87% or about 30% of the time.

This PCR relied on a set of 60 Vbeta primers and 13 Jbeta primers. Produced via immunoSEQ multiplex PCR; TCRdb's table is partial and in-frame only. The data contain 130,000 or so clones, 81% of them singletons. To note about this clone: As yet, its antigen is unknown.

The source material was PBMCs. This TCR was sampled from a man aged 18 to 30 in good health and CMV-seronegative.

The chain's CDR3 is CASSKPGQELPYGYTF. The DNA of the CDR3 is TGTGCCAGCAGTAAACCGGGACAGGAACTGCCCTATGGCTACACCTTC. The chain has TRBV2 and TRBJ1-2, with TRBD1 matching over 8 bases. The CDR3 has 16 amino acids. The J segment lost 4 bases and the V segment lost 5 bases, leaving 12 bases of the junction unmatched. From germline, CDR1 is SNHLY and CDR2 FYNNEI.